There are many counts of the clone carrying this T cell receptor beta chain. The antigen is unknown. From germline, CDR1 is SGHTA and CDR2 FQGNSA. The CDR3 has 16 residues. The V end lost 1 base, the J end lost 2 bases, and 12 bases lay between the germline ends. The entry originates in a study of T cell repertoires in cytomegalovirus infection. Study-level information: CMV infection plus the matching HLA type was flagged by public TCR beta signatures.

Study-level results: HLA-C-restricted TCR beta clonotypes specific for CMV led the ex vivo response. Totalled public TCR beta family frequency picked out people who carried CMV plus the relevant HLA.

From the reads, TCRdb called clonotypes with MiXCR, one entry per CDR3 protein. The sample lists fewer than 200,000 distinct CDR3 sequences, approximately 14% occurring once. The chain combines TRBV7-2 with TRBJ1-5; the D gene is possibly TRBD1 (5 bases). The sample taken for sequencing was PBMCs. The origin of this receptor is a human donor in good health (CMV status not recorded). Some clones in this sample may be carry-over from other donors' samples. The CDR3 DNA follows: TGTGCCAGCAGCTTAGAGGGAGGGGATGGCAATCAGCCCCAGCATTTT. Translation: CASSLEGGDGNQPQHF.